The rows below give T cell receptor beta chains drawn from one sample of a study. TCRdb passed the 5' RACE reads through MiXCR, listing each CDR3 protein once. The profile shows tens of thousands of distinct CDR3 sequences, roughly 28% of them singletons. The sequenced sample consisted of tumor-infiltrating memory CD4+ T cells sorted from the breast tumor. These receptors were taken from a female donor with breast cancer. Both conserved end residues are part of each CDR3. D genes are given only for firm matches. Size tells how often a clone was seen (once, few, many) or the class of an expanded clone, and some rows leave it out.

>.|TRBJ1-2|TRBV5-6|.
TGTGCCAGCAGAATCAGAACAGAGGGCTATGGCTACACCTTC
CASRIRTEGYGYTF
>.|TRBJ1-6|TRBV20-1|.
TGCAGTGCTAGCCGCTCGACACGAGGGCTTGGTTCACCCCTCCACTTT
CSASRSTRGLGSPLHF
>TRBD1|TRBJ1-1|TRBV20-1|few
TGCAGTGCCGAGAACAGGGGAGGGAACACTGAAGCTTTCTTT
CSAENRGGNTEAFF
>.|TRBJ1-2|TRBV5-1|few
TGCGCCAGCAGACCCGAACAGGACGATGGCTACACCTTC
CASRPEQDDGYTF
>TRBD2|TRBJ2-3|TRBV20-1|.
TGCAGTGCTAGTCGGACTAGCATCCCAGATACGCAGTATTTT
CSASRTSIPDTQYF
>.|TRBJ2-3|TRBV20-1|.
TGCAGTGCTATACCGATCGGCGCGGACACAGATACGCAGTATTTT
CSAIPIGADTDTQYF
>.|TRBJ2-5|TRBV7-9|.
TGTGCCAGCAGCTCGACCGAAGGGGAGACCCAGTACTTC
CASSSTEGETQYF
>.|TRBJ2-6|TRBV28|.
TGTGCCAGCAAGACGGCCTTACAGGGAGATGGGGCCAACGTCCTGACTTTC
CASKTALQGDGANVLTF
>.|TRBJ2-7|TRBV7-9|.
TGTGCCAGCACGACCGGACAGTTAGACTCCTACGAGCAGTACTTC
CASTTGQLDSYEQYF
>.|TRBJ1-2|TRBV5-1|.
TGCGCCAGCGGAAAAGATGGACAGAACTATGGCTACACCTTC
CASGKDGQNYGYTF
>.|TRBJ2-3|TRBV20-1|few
TGCAGTGCTAGAGATCGGGCGGCAGTTCGTCTAGATACGCAGTATTTT
CSARDRAAVRLDTQYF
>.|TRBJ2-7|TRBV9|many
TGTGCCAGCAGCGTAATGCCGAGCTCCTACGAGCAGTACTTC
CASSVMPSSYEQYF
>.|TRBJ1-1|TRBV6-1|few
TGTGCCAGCAGTGAACGAAATCCGGGGGAGGGAACTGAAGCTTTCTTT
CASSERNPGEGTEAFF
>.|TRBJ2-3|TRBV5-1|many
TGCGCCAGCAGCTTCGGACTACAGACAGATACGCAGTATTTT
CASSFGLQTDTQYF
>TRBD1|TRBJ1-2|TRBV6-6|few
TGTGCCAGCAGTTACGTGACAGGGGGCTATGGCTACACCTTC
CASSYVTGGYGYTF
>TRBD1|TRBJ2-5|TRBV28|many
TGTGCCAGCAGTTGGACAGGGCTAATCACGGGGCAAGAGACCCAGTACTTC
CASSWTGLITGQETQYF
>TRBD2|TRBJ2-2|TRBV6-5|.
TGTGCCAGCAGATGGGGACTAGCGAACACCGTGGAGCTGTTTTTT
CASRWGLANTVELFF
>TRBD1|TRBJ1-1|TRBV5-5|.
TGTGCCAGCAGCTTCGGACAGGGGGGTAACACTGAAGCTTTCTTT
CASSFGQGGNTEAFF
>.|TRBJ2-1|TRBV11-3|.
TGTGCCAGCAGTCCGCTAGCGAATGAGCAGTTCTTC
CASSPLANEQFF
>.|TRBJ1-1|TRBV6-5|.
TGTGCCAGCAGGGCGGGGCCCGCGGCCGCTGAAGCTTTCTTT
CASRAGPAAAEAFF